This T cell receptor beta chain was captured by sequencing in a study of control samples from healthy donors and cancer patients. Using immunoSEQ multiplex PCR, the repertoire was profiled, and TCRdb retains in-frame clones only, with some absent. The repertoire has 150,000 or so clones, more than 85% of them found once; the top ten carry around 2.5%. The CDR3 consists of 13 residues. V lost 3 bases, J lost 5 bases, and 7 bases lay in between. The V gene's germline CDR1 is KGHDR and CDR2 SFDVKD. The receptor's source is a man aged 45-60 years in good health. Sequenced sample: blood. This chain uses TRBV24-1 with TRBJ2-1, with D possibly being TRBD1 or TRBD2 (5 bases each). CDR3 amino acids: CATSDGGHNEQFF. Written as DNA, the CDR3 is TGTGCCACCAGTGATGGGGGTCACAATGAGCAGTTCTTC.